The 8 T cell receptor beta chains reported below all come from one sample, sequenced in a study of T cell repertoires in cytomegalovirus infection (dated by TCRdb to between 2018 and 2021). The treatment or condition label on this specimen signifies: in vitro stimulation with specific CMV peptide epitopes to enrich CMV-specific T cells. These receptors are not linked to any known antigen. Sequencer: Illumina HiSeq 1500. TCRdb reran the public reads through fastp at Q25 and MiXCR, keeping productive beta chains. Identical CDR3 protein sequences are pooled into one entry, listed with their most common genes and DNA. This sample is represented by approximately 300,000 distinct CDR3 sequences; just under 25% of them were singletons. 13% of the sample rests with the top ten. The sequencing here drew on cultured PBMCs, taken from culture after CMV antigen stimulation. The origin of the receptors is a human donor in good health (CMV status not recorded). Some clones in this sample may be carry-over from other donors' samples.

The chain couples TRBV19 to TRBJ1-6, with TRBD1 as a possible D gene (5 bases). This CDR3 comprises 15 residues. The germline V and J ends were trimmed by 8 bases and 4 bases, with 15 bases remaining between them. Germline V gene sequence: CDR1 LNHDA, CDR2 SQIVND (reference sequence). The CDR3 sequence: CASPDSVAYNSPLHF. The CDR3 nucleotides are TGTGCCAGTCCCGACAGCGTAGCTTATAATTCACCCCTCCACTTT.

The J gene is TRBJ1-4, the V gene TRBV27; D is unclear. V lost 6 bases and J 5 bases, leaving 16 bases between the germline ends. CDR1 and CDR2 from the germline V gene are MNHEY and SMNVEV (reference sequence). The CDR3 spans 15 residues. The chain's CDR3 is CASSARPAGNEKLFF. CDR3 in DNA: TGTGCCAGCAGCGCGCGGCCGGCGGGAAATGAAAAACTGTTTTTT.

The chain has TRBV2 and TRBJ2-5, with 10 bases matching TRBD2. CDR1 is SNHLY, CDR2 FYNNEI, per germline. The V gene end was trimmed by 2 bases and the J gene end by 5 bases; junction bases not matched to a gene: 11. This CDR3 region has 17 residues. The CDR3 nucleotides are TGTGCCAGCAGTGAATTTTTGGCTAGCGGGAGCGGGGAGACCCAGTACTTC. Translated, it gives CASSEFLASGSGETQYF. The entire variable domain, with the rest obtained from reference TRBV2 and TRBJ2-5, is as follows: EPEVTQTPSHQVTQMGQEVILRCVPISNHLYFYWYRQILGQKVEFLVSFYNNEISEKSEIFDDQFSVERPDGSNFTLKIRSTKLEDSAMYFCASSEFLASGSGETQYFGPGTRLLVL.

This clonotype has a handful of counts. The chain combines TRBV6-2 or TRBV6-3 with TRBJ2-5; D uncertain. V gave up 2 bases and J gave up 5 bases, with 9 bases separating them. CDR1 and CDR2 from the germline V gene are MNHEY and SVGEGT. CDR3 length: 13 residues. DNA for the CDR3: TGTGCCAGCAGTTACACCCAGGAGGAGACCCAGTACTTC. This sequence encodes CASSYTQEETQYF.

V is TRBV19 and J is TRBJ2-3; 10 nucleotides match TRBD2. CDR1 LNHDA and CDR2 SQIVND come from the germline V gene (reference sequence). The CDR3 has 13 residues. V lost 9 bases and J lost 5; bases outside the gene matches: 5. The CDR3 spells CASSGRGEDTQYF. CDR3 sequence (DNA): TGTGCCAGCAGCGGGAGGGGGGAAGATACGCAGTATTTT.

At least ten counts were recorded for this clonotype. This chain joins TRBV28 and TRBJ2-2; 9 bases agree with TRBD1. Germline trimming cut 6 bases from V and 5 bases from J; bases unmatched to any gene: 13. The CDR3 is made up of 17 amino acids. Per the germline V gene, CDR1 is MDHEN and CDR2 is SYDVKM. CDR3 loop: CASSPGPHRGRTGELFF. The CDR3 DNA sequence: TGTGCCAGCAGCCCCGGGCCCCACAGGGGGCGGACCGGGGAGCTGTTTTTT. Supplemented by reference TRBV28 and TRBJ2-2, the full variable domain reads DVKVTQSSRYLVKRTGEKVFLECVQDMDHENMFWYRQDPGLGLRLIYFSYDVKMKEKGDIPEGYSVSREKKERFSLILESASTNQTSMYLCASSPGPHRGRTGELFFGEGSRLTVL.

J is TRBJ2-7 and V is TRBV27; TRBD1 matches at 8 bases. From germline, CDR1 is MNHEY and CDR2 SMNVEV (reference sequence). The CDR3 has 12 amino acids. With 5 bases clipped from V and 6 bases from J, the junction kept 3 bases outside the gene matches. CDR3 DNA sequence: TGTGCCAGCAGTATACAGGGGGGCGAGCAGTACGTC. Its translation is CASSIQGGEQYV.

The chain links TRBV29-1 to TRBJ2-3, with TRBD2 matching 12 bases. There are 13 residues in the CDR3. Germline-derived CDR1 and CDR2 are SQVTM and ANQGSEA. The J segment lost 6 bases and the V segment lost 6 bases, leaving 4 bases of the junction unmatched. The CDR3 loop reads CSVSSGRGDTQYF. For the CDR3, the DNA is TGCAGCGTGTCTAGCGGGAGGGGGGATACGCAGTATTTT.